Listed here are 6 T cell receptor beta chains from one sample, sequenced in a study of identical twins. One entry per CDR3 protein, called by TCRdb with MiXCR from the 5' RACE reads. The table has 1.5 million to 2 million distinct CDR3 sequences, about 31% seen once. The sequenced material came from cord blood. These TCRs come from a newborn girl in good health.

This clonotype was picked up a small number of times. V usage is TRBV10-1 and J usage is TRBJ2-7; D not certain. Germline assignment: CDR1 WNHNN and CDR2 SYGVQD (reference sequence). The CDR3 length is 15 residues. V lost 2 bases to trimming and J lost 2 bases, with 13 bases between them. The chain's CDR3 is CASSEMAPSAYEQYF. The DNA for the CDR3 is TGCGCCAGCAGTGAGATGGCCCCTTCAGCCTACGAGCAGTACTTC.

This clonotype was recorded a few times. The gene calls are TRBV9 and TRBJ1-2; D remains unclear. The CDR3 consists of 14 residues. Germline lookup yields CDR1 SGDLS and CDR2 YYNGEE. The V end lost 0 bases, the J end lost 8 bases, and 14 bases lay between the germline ends. In nucleotides, the CDR3 is TGTGCCAGCAGCGTAGATCGACGTGGAAGGGGCTACACCTTC. Amino acids: CASSVDRRGRGYTF.

The sample holds a few counts of this clonotype. The gene calls are TRBV28 and TRBJ2-4; 12 bases are shared with TRBD2. The J call could be wrong; TRBJ2-7 is a better fit for the DNA end. The CDR3 is 16 amino acids. Germline CDR1 reads MDHEN; CDR2 reads SYDVKM. The CDR3 is CASSAPLAGGTHEQYF. CDR3 nucleotides: TGTGCCAGCAGTGCCCCACTAGCGGGAGGAACCCACGAGCAGTACTTC.

The chain joins TRBV5-6 to TRBJ2-5, with TRBD2 matching over 10 bases. CDR1 SGHDT and CDR2 YYEEEE come from the germline V gene. V was clipped by 2 bases and J by 3 bases; unmatched bases: 16. This CDR3 is built from 19 residues. CDR3 coding DNA: TGTGCCAGCAGCTTTTTCCTCCAAAAGCTCGGACTAGCGGAAGAGACCCAGTACTTC. Encoded protein: CASSFFLQKLGLAEETQYF. Looking up the rest from reference TRBV5-6 and TRBJ2-5 gives the full variable domain: DAGVTQSPTHLIKTRGQQVTLRCSPKSGHDTVSWYQQALGQGPQFIFQYYEEEERQRGNFPDRFSGHQFPNYSSELNVNALLLGDSALYLCASSFFLQKLGLAEETQYFGPGTRLLVL.

V is TRBV12-3 or TRBV12-4 and J is TRBJ1-5, with 9 positions matching TRBD1. The CDR3 runs 17 residues. V shed 6 bases, J shed 2 bases, and the junction held 11 bases outside the gene matches. CDR3 nucleotides: TGTGCCAGCAGGGCCGGGACAGGGAGGGCGGGCAATCAGCCCCAGCATTTT. Translating gives CASRAGTGRAGNQPQHF.

In this sample, this clonotype turned up once. A much bigger clone sits one base away, suggesting this may be a read error. V usage is TRBV7-2 and J usage is TRBJ2-3, with D hard to call. Germline-derived CDR1 and CDR2 are SGHTA and FQGNSA. The CDR3 contains 13 residues. V was cut by 1 base and J by 6 bases, with 8 bases left in between. CDR3 sequence: CASSLEQMDTQYF. CDR3 DNA: TGTGCCAGCAGCTTAGAGCAAATGGATACGCAGTATTTT.